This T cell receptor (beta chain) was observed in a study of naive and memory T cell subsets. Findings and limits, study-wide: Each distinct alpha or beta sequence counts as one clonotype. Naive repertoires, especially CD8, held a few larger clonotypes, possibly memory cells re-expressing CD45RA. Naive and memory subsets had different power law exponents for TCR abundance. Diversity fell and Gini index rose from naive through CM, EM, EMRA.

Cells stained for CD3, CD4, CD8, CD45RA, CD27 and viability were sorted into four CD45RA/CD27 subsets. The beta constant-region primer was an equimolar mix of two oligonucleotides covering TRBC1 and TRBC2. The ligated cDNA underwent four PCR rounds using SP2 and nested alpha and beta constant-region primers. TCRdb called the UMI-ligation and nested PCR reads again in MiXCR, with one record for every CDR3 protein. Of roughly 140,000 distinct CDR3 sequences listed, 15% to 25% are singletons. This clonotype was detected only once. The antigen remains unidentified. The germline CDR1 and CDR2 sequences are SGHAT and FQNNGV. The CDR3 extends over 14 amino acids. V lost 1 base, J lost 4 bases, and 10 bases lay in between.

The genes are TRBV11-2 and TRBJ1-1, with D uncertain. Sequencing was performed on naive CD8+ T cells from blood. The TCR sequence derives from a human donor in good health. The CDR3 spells CASSLAVGGTEAFF. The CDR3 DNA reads TGTGCCAGCAGCTTAGCGGTCGGAGGCACTGAAGCTTTCTTT.